Shown below are 19 T cell receptor beta chains from a single sample sequenced in a study of shared clonotypes between healthy human individuals. Clones were read by immunoSEQ multiplex PCR, and TCRdb kept only the in-frame ones, dropping some. This sample has some 2,000,000 clones; roughly 96% occur once, and the top ten carry 0.13%. Sequencing used naive CD4+ T cells sorted from blood. The sample's subset: CD45RA+ positively selected. These receptor sequences come from a man aged 18 to 29 in good health.

J is TRBJ1-4 and V is TRBV5-1; perhaps TRBD1 as D (5 bases). CDR1 is SGHRS, CDR2 YFSETQ, per germline. The CDR3 consists of 13 residues. The V end lost 0 bases, the J end lost 13 bases, and 13 bases lay between the germline ends. The CDR3 coding sequence is TGCGCCAGCAGCTTGGAGCTCGGGGCAAGACTGTTTTTT. Translation: CASSLELGARLFF. Full variable domain (rest looked up from reference TRBV5-1 and TRBJ1-4): KAGVTQTPRYLIKTRGQQVTLSCSPISGHRSVSWYQQTPGQGLQFLFEYFSETQRNKGNFPGRFSGRQFSNSRSEMNVSTLELGDSALYLCASSLELGARLFFGSGTQLSVL.

The gene calls are TRBV4-1 and TRBJ1-4; 7 bases map to TRBD1. V trimming: 6 bases; J trimming: 6 bases; junction bases outside the gene matches: 10. CDR1 is MGHRA and CDR2 is YSYEKL in the germline V gene. CDR3 length: 15 amino acids. In DNA, the CDR3 is TGCGCCAGCAGACTAAGACAGGGCTTGTATGAAAAACTGTTTTTT. Translated, it gives CASRLRQGLYEKLFF.

V and J are TRBV18 and TRBJ2-7, with 11 positions matching TRBD2. The CDR3 spans 15 residues. CDR1 is KGHSH and CDR2 is LQKENI in the germline V gene. V trimming: 4 bases; J trimming: 0 bases; junction bases outside the gene matches: 2. DNA of the CDR3: TGTGCCAGCTCACGACTAGCGGGGCACTCCTACGAGCAGTACTTC. Translation: CASSRLAGHSYEQYF.

V usage is TRBV11-2 and J usage is TRBJ2-7; no clear D. Germline CDR1 SGHAT, CDR2 FQNNGV. This CDR3 has 12 residues. Trimming stripped 3 bases from V and 3 bases from J, with 6 bases between. The DNA of the CDR3 is TGTGCCAGCAGCTTTTCGATCTACGAGCAGTACTTC. Residues: CASSFSIYEQYF.

The rearrangement links TRBV12-5 to TRBJ2-5; 8 bases fit TRBD1. This CDR3 has 14 residues. The V and J ends lost 5 bases and 4 bases, in that order; junction bases with no gene match: 6. Germline V gene sequence: CDR1 LGHNT, CDR2 FRNRAP. The CDR3 protein is CASGLQGGRETQYF. The CDR3 DNA sequence: TGTGCTAGTGGTCTACAGGGGGGCAGAGAGACCCAGTACTTC.

The chain carries TRBV5-1 and TRBJ2-5; the D is unclear. The length of the CDR3 is 17 residues. Between the trimmed V and J ends, which lost 4 bases and 3 bases, there was a span of 22 bases. Germline loops: CDR1 SGHRS, CDR2 YFSETQ. The chain's CDR3 is CASSKGWSLRVEETQYF. CDR3 nucleotides: TGCGCCAGCAGCAAAGGATGGAGTCTTCGGGTGGAAGAGACCCAGTACTTC.

To note about this clone: Distinct nucleotide sequences in the sample also encode this CDR3. The rearrangement links TRBV11-2 to TRBJ1-1; D remains unclear. The CDR3 has 12 amino acids. V was clipped by 1 base and J by 6 bases, with 6 bases between them. Germline assignment: CDR1 SGHAT and CDR2 FQNNGV. As DNA, the CDR3 is TGTGCCAGCAGCTTAGGAGTGGCTGAAGCTTTCTTT. Residues: CASSLGVAEAFF. Full variable domain (missing parts from reference TRBV11-2 and TRBJ1-1): EAGVAQSPRYKIIEKRQSVAFWCNPISGHATLYWYQQILGQGPKLLIQFQNNGVVDDSQLPKDRFSAERLKGVDSTLKIQPAKLEDSAVYLCASSLGVAEAFFGQGTRLTVV.

This chain uses TRBV5-1 with TRBJ2-5, with 10 bases identical to TRBD2. Per germline, CDR1 SGHRS and CDR2 YFSETQ. This CDR3 has 15 residues. J lost 0 bases, V lost 4 bases, and 3 bases had no gene match. CDR3 sequence reads: CASSLSGRNQETQYF. In DNA, the CDR3 is TGCGCCAGCAGCCTTAGCGGGAGGAACCAAGAGACCCAGTACTTC.

V is TRBV28 and J is TRBJ2-1; perhaps TRBD2 as D (6 bases). The CDR3 extends over 16 amino acids. V lost 5 bases, J lost 4 bases, and 18 bases lay in between. CDR1 and CDR2 from the germline V gene are MDHEN and SYDVKM. Here the CDR3 DNA reads TGTGCCAGCAGTCCCCCTAGGAGGGGAGGATACAATGAGCAGTTCTTC. Residues: CASSPPRRGGYNEQFF.

This chain links TRBV7-2 with TRBJ2-5; 10 nucleotides match TRBD1. The germline CDR1 and CDR2 sequences are SGHTA and FQGNSA. The CDR3 extends over 18 amino acids. Trimming removed 4 bases from V and 1 base from J; junction bases left unmatched: 12. The CDR3 protein is CASSSTGGLMGLQETQYF. The CDR3, as DNA: TGTGCCAGCAGCTCGACAGGGGGCCTTATGGGTCTCCAAGAGACCCAGTACTTC.

This chain uses TRBV29-1 with TRBJ1-4, with a weak D call TRBD1 (5 bases). Trimming removed 6 bases at V and 8 bases at J, with 13 bases between. The CDR3 spans 12 residues. Germline V gives CDR1 SQVTM, CDR2 ANQGSEA. The CDR3 DNA follows: TGCAGCGTGCAAATGGGGGTGGAAAAACTGTTTTTT. Its protein product is CSVQMGVEKLFF.

The chain links TRBV28 to TRBJ2-6, with TRBD1 matching 7 bases. The CDR3 spans 16 residues. Germline trimming cut 7 bases from V and 3 bases from J; bases unmatched to any gene: 9. The V gene's germline CDR1 is MDHEN and CDR2 SYDVKM. The CDR3 is CASMPTGSGGANVLTF. In DNA, the CDR3 is TGTGCCAGCATGCCGACAGGGAGTGGTGGGGCCAACGTCCTGACTTTC.

V usage is TRBV10-3 and J usage is TRBJ1-1; D remains unclear. The CDR3 extends over 13 amino acids. Trimming pared 10 bases from V and 5 bases from J, leaving 17 bases between. Germline assignment: CDR1 ENHRY and CDR2 SYGVKD. CDR3 sequence reads: CATYGVDRTEAFF. CDR3 DNA sequence: TGTGCCACGTACGGGGTGGATAGGACTGAAGCTTTCTTT.

This clone has just one count. It may be a read error: a sequence one base away is much more abundant. Other DNA sequences in this specimen translate into the identical CDR3. J is TRBJ1-1 and V is TRBV30; D might be TRBD1 (5 bases). The germline V gene encodes CDR1 GTSNPN and CDR2 SVGIG (reference sequence). The CDR3 has 13 amino acids. V shed 1 base and J shed 3 bases, with 9 bases lying between them. The DNA of the CDR3 is TGTGCCTGGAGTGGGAGGGGAGACACTGAAGCTTTCTTT. Translating it yields CAWSGRGDTEAFF.

CDR3 DNA sequence: TGTGCCAGCAGATTACTAGCGGGGGGGTCAGATACGCAGTATTTT. Translation gives CASRLLAGGSDTQYF. The V call is TRBV2, the J call TRBJ2-3; 13 nucleotides align to TRBD2. V gave up 6 bases and J gave up 4 bases; unmatched junction bases: 4. The CDR3 consists of 15 residues. Germline CDR1 SNHLY, CDR2 FYNNEI.

The V call is TRBV25-1, the J call TRBJ1-2; 7 bases agree with TRBD1. Looked up from germline, CDR1 is MGHDK and CDR2 is SYGVNS. The CDR3 is made up of 16 amino acids. Trimming removed 0 bases from V and 6 bases from J; junction bases left unmatched: 10. CDR3 DNA sequence: TGTGCCAGCAGTGAATACCGCCTCGACAGGGTAAATGGCTACACCTTC. Residues: CASSEYRLDRVNGYTF.

For this clone: Other DNA sequences within the sample encode an identical CDR3. The chain combines TRBV28 with TRBJ2-7; D is uncertain. The germline CDR1 and CDR2 sequences are MDHEN and SYDVKM. The V and J ends lost 6 bases and 2 bases respectively, with 11 bases between them. The CDR3 loop spans 13 amino acids. The CDR3 sequence: CASRSGGAYEQYF. The CDR3, as DNA: TGTGCCAGCAGGAGTGGTGGGGCCTACGAGCAGTACTTC.

The chain couples TRBV4-2 to TRBJ2-5; TRBD1 aligns across 8 bases. Germline lookup yields CDR1 LGHNA and CDR2 YNFKEQ. Unmatched junction bases numbered 7, after V lost 2 bases and J lost 2 bases. The length of the CDR3 is 16 residues. The CDR3 protein is CASSQTPGQVQETQYF. CDR3 in DNA: TGTGCCAGCAGCCAAACCCCGGGACAGGTACAAGAGACCCAGTACTTC.

The chain combines TRBV7-2 with TRBJ2-5; TRBD2 is a possible D gene (6 bases). The ends were cut back, 2 bases at V and 3 bases at J, with 10 bases in the middle. This CDR3 region has 14 residues. The germline V gene has CDR1 SGHTA and CDR2 FQGNSA. CDR3 nucleotide sequence: TGTGCCAGCAGCTTACGGGCTAGCGAAGAGACCCAGTACTTC. Residues: CASSLRASEETQYF.